This T cell receptor beta chain was retrieved from a study of siplizumab effects on memory and regulatory T cells. Overall study findings and caveats: It seemed that naive T cells were more diverse than memory cells and were major contributors to the alloresponse. Mappable alloreactive CD4+ clones averaged approximately 69% Treg-derived with siplizumab versus 26.9% in controls.

Comment on this clone: Its antigen is unidentified.

Assays captured 9.8 x 10^4 or so TCR templates per sample. Produced via immunoSEQ multiplex PCR; TCRdb's table is partial and in-frame only. The table has approximately 100,000 clones, 85% to 95% seen once. V was cut by 3 bases and J by 5 bases, with 24 bases left in between. CDR1 and CDR2 from the germline V gene are SGHRS and YFSETQ. There are 18 residues in the CDR3. The sequence was obtained from a human donor in good health. The sample taken for sequencing was non-Treg CD4+ T cells sorted from blood. The rearrangement joins TRBV5-1 to TRBJ2-1, with D perhaps matching TRBD1 or TRBD2 (5 bases each). The CDR3 nucleotides read TGCGCCAGCAGCTATCGGAGGACGGACGTGGGGCAGCACAATGAGCAGTTCTTC. As protein: CASSYRRTDVGQHNEQFF.